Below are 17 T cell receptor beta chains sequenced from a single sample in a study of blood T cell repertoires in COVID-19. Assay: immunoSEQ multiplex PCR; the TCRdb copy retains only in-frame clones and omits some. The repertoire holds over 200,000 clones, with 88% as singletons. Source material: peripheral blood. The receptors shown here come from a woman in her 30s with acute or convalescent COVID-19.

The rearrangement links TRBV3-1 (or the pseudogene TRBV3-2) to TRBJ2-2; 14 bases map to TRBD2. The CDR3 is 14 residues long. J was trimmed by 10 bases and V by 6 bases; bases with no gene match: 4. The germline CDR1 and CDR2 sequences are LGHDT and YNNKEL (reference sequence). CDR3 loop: CASRTSGRASELFF. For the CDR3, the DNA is TGTGCCAGCAGGACTAGCGGGAGGGCCTCGGAGCTGTTTTTT.

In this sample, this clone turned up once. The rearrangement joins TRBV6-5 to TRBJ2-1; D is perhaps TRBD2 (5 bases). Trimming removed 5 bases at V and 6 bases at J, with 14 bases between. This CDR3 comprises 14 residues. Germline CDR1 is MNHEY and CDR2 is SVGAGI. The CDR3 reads CASSNGESSNEQFF. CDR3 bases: TGTGCCAGCAGTAATGGGGAGTCGAGCAATGAGCAGTTCTTC.

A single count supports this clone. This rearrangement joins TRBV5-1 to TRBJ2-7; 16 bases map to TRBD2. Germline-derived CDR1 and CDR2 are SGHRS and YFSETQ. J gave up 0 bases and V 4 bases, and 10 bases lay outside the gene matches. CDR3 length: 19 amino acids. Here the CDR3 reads CASSEGLAGGLLSSYEQYF. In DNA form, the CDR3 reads TGCGCCAGCAGCGAGGGACTAGCGGGAGGGCTCCTAAGCTCCTACGAGCAGTACTTC.

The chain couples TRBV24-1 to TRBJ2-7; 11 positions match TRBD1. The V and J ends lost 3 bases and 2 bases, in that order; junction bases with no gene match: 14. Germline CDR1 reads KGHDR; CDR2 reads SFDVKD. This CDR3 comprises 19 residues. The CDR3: CATSDIPGTGGREPYEQYF. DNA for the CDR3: TGTGCCACCAGTGATATCCCCGGGACAGGGGGACGGGAGCCCTACGAGCAGTACTTC.

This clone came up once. This CDR3 reads CARGQGAPFYGYTF. The CDR3 DNA is TGTGCCAGGGGACAGGGGGCCCCTTTCTATGGCTACACCTTC. The chain has TRBV5-6 and TRBJ1-2; TRBD1 matches 12 bases. V was clipped by 8 bases and J by 4 bases; unmatched bases: 6. Germline V gene data show CDR1 as SGHDT and CDR2 as YYEEEE. This CDR3 spans 14 amino acids.

In DNA, the CDR3 is TGTGCCAGCAGCGGGCCCCCCGGGGTTAACAATGAGCAGTTCTTC. Its protein is CASSGPPGVNNEQFF. This chain joins TRBV9 and TRBJ2-1, with a weak D call TRBD2 (5 bases). The germline V gene has CDR1 SGDLS and CDR2 YYNGEE. The length of the CDR3 is 15 residues. V shed 3 bases and J shed 5 bases, with 15 bases lying between them.

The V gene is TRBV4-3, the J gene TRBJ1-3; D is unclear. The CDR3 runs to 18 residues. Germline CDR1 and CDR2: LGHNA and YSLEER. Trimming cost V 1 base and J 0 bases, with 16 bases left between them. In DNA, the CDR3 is TGCGCCAGCAGCCAAGTCAGTTCCGGGGATTACTCTGGAAACACCATATATTTT. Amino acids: CASSQVSSGDYSGNTIYF.

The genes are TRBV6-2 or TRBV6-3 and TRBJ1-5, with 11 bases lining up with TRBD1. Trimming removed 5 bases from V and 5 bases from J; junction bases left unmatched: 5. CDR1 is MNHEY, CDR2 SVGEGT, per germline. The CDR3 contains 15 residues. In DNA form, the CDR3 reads TGTGCCAGCAGTGGCCGGACAGGGGGCCATCAGCCCCAGCATTTT. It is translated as CASSGRTGGHQPQHF.

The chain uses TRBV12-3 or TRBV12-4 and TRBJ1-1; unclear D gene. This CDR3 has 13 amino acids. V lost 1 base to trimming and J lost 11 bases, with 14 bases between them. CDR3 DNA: TGTGCCAGCAGTTTAGTCGGAGCCCCTGGGGCTTTCTTT. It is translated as CASSLVGAPGAFF.

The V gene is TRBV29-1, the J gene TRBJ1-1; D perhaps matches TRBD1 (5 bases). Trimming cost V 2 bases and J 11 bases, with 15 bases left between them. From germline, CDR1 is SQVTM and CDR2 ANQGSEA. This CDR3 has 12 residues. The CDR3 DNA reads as TGCAGCGTTGAAAGGCCAGGGAGGGGCGCTTTCTTT. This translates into CSVERPGRGAFF.

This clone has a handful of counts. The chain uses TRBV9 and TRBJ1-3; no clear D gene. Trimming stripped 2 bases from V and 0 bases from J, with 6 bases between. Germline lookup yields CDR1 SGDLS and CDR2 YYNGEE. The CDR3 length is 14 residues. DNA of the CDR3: TGTGCCAGCAGCGTGAGAGACTCTGGAAACACCATATATTTT. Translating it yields CASSVRDSGNTIYF.

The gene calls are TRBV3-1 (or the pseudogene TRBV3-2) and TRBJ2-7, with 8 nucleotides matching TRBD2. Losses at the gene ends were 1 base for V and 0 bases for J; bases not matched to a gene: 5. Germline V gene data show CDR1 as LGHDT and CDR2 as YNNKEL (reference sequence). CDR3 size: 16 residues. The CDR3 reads CASSQGLAGSSYEQYF. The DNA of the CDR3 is TGTGCCAGCAGCCAAGGGCTAGCGGGTAGCTCCTACGAGCAGTACTTC.

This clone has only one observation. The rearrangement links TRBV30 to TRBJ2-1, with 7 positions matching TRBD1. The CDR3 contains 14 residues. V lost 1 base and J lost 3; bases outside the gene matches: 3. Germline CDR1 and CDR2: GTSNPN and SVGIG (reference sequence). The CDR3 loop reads CAWSAGQYYNEQFF. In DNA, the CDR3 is TGTGCCTGGAGTGCGGGACAGTACTACAATGAGCAGTTCTTC.

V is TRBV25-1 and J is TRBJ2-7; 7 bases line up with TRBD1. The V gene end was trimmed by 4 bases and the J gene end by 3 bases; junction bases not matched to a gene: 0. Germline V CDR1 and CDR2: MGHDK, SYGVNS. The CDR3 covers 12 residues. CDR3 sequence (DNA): TGTGCCAGCAGTGCAGGGGGCTACGAGCAGTACTTC. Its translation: CASSAGGYEQYF.

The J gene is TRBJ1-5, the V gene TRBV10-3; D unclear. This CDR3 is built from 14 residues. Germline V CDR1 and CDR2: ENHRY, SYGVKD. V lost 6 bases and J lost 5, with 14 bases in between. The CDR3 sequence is CAISPMAQDQPQHF. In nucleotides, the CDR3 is TGTGCCATCAGCCCCATGGCGCAGGATCAGCCCCAGCATTTT.

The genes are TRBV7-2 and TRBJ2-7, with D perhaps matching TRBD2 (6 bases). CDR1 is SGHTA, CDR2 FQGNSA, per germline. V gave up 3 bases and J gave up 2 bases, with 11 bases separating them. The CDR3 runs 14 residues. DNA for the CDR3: TGTGCCAGCAGCTTTGGGGTAGCGGCCTACGAGCAGTACTTC. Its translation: CASSFGVAAYEQYF.

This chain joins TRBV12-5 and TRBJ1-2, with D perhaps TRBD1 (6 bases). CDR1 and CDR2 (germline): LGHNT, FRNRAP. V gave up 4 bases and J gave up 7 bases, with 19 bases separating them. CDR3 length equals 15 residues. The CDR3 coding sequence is TGTGCTAGTGGTTCACAGGGTGCAAGTACCGGTGGCTACACCTTC. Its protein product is CASGSQGASTGGYTF. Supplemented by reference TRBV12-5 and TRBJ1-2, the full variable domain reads DARVTQTPRHKVTEMGQEVTMRCQPILGHNTVFWYRQTMMQGLELLAYFRNRAPLDDSGMPKDRFSAEMPDATLATLKIQPSEPRDSAVYFCASGSQGASTGGYTFGSGTRLTVV.